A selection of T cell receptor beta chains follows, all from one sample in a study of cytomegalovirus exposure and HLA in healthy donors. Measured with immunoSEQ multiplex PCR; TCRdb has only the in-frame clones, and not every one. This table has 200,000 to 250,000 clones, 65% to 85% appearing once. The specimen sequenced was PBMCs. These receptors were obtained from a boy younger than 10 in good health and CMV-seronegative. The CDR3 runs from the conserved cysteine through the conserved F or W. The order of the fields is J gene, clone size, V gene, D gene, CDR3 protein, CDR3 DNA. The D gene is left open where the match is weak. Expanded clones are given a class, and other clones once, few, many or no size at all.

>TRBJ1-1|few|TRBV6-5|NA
CASSEYTEAFF
TGTGCCAGCAGTGAGTACACTGAAGCTTTCTTT
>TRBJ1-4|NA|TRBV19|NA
CASSPMGGEKLFF
TGTGCCAGTAGTCCAATGGGCGGGGAAAAACTGTTTTTT
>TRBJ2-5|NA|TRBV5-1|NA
CASSLAEETQYF
TGCGCCAGCAGCTTGGCCGAAGAGACCCAGTACTTC
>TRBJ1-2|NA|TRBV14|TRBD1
CASSVDRGFGYTF
TGTGCCAGCAGTGTCGACAGGGGGTTTGGCTACACCTTC
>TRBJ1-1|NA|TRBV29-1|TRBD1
CSVTTGGGSAEAFF
TGCAGCGTGACGACAGGGGGCGGATCAGCTGAAGCTTTCTTT
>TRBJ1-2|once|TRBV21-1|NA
CASSLWSGGITGGADYGYTF
TGTGCCAGCAGCCTCTGGAGTGGGGGAATAACAGGGGGCGCGGACTATGGCTACACCTTC
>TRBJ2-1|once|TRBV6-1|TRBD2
CASSRLAGAPHEQFF
TGTGCCAGCAGTAGACTAGCGGGCGCCCCTCATGAGCAGTTCTTC
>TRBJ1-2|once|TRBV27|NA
CASSLSGTPSNYGYTF
TGTGCCAGCAGTTTATCGGGGACACCGAGTAACTATGGCTACACCTTC
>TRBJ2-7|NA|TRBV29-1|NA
CSVESLAYEQYF
TGCAGCGTTGAAAGCTTGGCCTACGAGCAGTACTTC
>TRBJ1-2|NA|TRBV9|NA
CASSVGREGSHGYTF
TGTGCCAGCAGCGTAGGGAGGGAAGGAAGTCACGGCTACACCTTC
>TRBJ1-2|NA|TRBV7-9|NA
CASSLGGGTNYGYTF
TGTGCCAGCAGCCTCGGGGGGGGAACTAACTATGGCTACACCTTC
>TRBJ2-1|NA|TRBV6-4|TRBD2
CASSVLAGTYSEQFF
TGTGCCAGCAGTGTGTTAGCGGGAACGTATAGTGAGCAGTTCTTC
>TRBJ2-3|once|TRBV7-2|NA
CASSLLGPRTDTQYF
TGTGCCAGCAGCTTACTGGGGCCTCGCACAGATACGCAGTATTTT
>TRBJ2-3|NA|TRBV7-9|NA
CASSVEADTQYF
TGTGCCAGCAGCGTTGAGGCAGATACGCAGTATTTT
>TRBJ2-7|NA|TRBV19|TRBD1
CASSEQGLNDYEQYF
TGTGCCAGTAGTGAACAGGGGTTGAATGACTACGAGCAGTACTTC
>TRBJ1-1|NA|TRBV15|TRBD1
CATSRPGTGFAEAFF
TGTGCCACCAGCAGACCAGGGACAGGGTTTGCTGAAGCTTTCTTT
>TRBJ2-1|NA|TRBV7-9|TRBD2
CASSPGLGVRTSGGNEQFF
TGTGCCAGCAGCCCAGGGCTAGGAGTTCGGACTAGCGGGGGGAATGAGCAGTTCTTC
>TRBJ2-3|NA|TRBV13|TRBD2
CASSPSGRGTQYF
TGTGCCAGCAGCCCTAGCGGGAGGGGTACGCAGTATTTT
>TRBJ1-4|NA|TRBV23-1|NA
CASIYLRGVGDNEKLFF
TGCGCCAGCATATACCTTCGGGGGGTTGGAGATAATGAAAAACTGTTTTTT
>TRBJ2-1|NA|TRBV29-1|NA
CSGVSNRAYNEQFF
TGCAGCGGCGTCTCTAACAGGGCCTACAATGAGCAGTTCTTC
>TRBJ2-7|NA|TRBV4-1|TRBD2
CASSQGEGLAYEQYF
TGCGCCAGCAGCCAAGGAGAGGGACTAGCCTACGAGCAGTACTTC
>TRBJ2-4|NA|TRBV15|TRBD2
CATSRGLAGAKNIQYF
TGTGCCACCAGCAGGGGACTAGCGGGAGCCAAAAACATTCAGTACTTC
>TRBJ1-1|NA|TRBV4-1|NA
CASSQRQATNTEAFF
TGCGCCAGCAGCCAGCGACAGGCCACGAACACTGAAGCTTTCTTT
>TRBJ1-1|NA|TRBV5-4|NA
CASSLTRGGDTEAFF
TGTGCCAGCAGCTTGACGAGGGGAGGGGACACTGAAGCTTTCTTT
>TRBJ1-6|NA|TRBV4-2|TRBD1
CASSQERATGGRSSYNSPLHF
TGTGCCAGCAGCCAAGAACGAGCCACAGGGGGCCGGAGCTCCTATAATTCACCCCTCCACTTT
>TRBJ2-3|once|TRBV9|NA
CASSVGASSTDTQYF
TGTGCCAGCAGCGTAGGAGCGTCTAGCACAGATACGCAGTATTTT
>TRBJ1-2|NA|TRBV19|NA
CASSIERTDYGYTF
TGTGCCAGTAGTATAGAGAGGACAGACTATGGCTACACCTTC
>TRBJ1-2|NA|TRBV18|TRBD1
CASSDGQGTGYTF
TGTGCCAGCTCAGACGGACAGGGGACTGGCTACACCTTC
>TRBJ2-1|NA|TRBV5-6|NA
CASSLGWGDNEQFF
TGTGCCAGCAGCTTGGGCTGGGGGGACAATGAGCAGTTCTTC
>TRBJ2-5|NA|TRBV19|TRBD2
CASSIESGGETQYF
TGTGCCAGTAGTATAGAGTCGGGGGGGGAGACCCAGTACTTC
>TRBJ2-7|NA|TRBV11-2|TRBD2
CASSLAESSGSRLSYEQYF
TGTGCCAGCAGCTTAGCGGAGTCTAGCGGGAGCCGTCTCAGTTACGAGCAGTACTTC
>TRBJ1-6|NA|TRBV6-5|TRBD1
CASRGDRGRSPLHF
TGTGCCAGCAGGGGGGACAGGGGGCGATCACCCCTCCACTTT
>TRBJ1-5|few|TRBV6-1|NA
CASTQGGQPQHF
TGTGCCAGCACCCAGGGAGGTCAGCCCCAGCATTTT
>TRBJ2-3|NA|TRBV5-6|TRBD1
CASSGDRGSSTDTQYF
TGTGCCAGCAGCGGGGACAGGGGCTCTAGCACAGATACGCAGTATTTT
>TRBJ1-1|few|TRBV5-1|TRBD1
CASSLQGASSGANTEAFF
TGCGCCAGCAGCTTACAGGGGGCATCGTCAGGCGCGAACACTGAAGCTTTCTTT
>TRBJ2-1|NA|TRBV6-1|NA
CASREGTPYNEQFF
TGTGCCAGCAGGGAAGGAACTCCCTACAATGAGCAGTTCTTC